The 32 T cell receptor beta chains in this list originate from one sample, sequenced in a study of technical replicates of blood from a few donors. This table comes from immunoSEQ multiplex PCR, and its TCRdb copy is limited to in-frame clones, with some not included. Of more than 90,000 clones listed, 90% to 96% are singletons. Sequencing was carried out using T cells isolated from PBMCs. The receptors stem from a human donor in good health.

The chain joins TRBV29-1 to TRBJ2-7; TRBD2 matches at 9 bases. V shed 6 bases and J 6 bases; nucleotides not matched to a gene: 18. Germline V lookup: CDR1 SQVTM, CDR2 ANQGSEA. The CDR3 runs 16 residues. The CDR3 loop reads CSVMGLALIEDREQYF. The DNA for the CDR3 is TGCAGCGTCATGGGACTAGCCTTAATCGAGGATCGCGAGCAGTACTTC.

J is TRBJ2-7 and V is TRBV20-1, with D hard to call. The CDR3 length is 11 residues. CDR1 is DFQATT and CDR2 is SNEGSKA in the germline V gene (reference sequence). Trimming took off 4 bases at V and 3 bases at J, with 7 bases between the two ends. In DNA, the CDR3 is TGCAGTGCTAACTATTACTACGAGCAGTACTTC. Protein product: CSANYYYEQYF.

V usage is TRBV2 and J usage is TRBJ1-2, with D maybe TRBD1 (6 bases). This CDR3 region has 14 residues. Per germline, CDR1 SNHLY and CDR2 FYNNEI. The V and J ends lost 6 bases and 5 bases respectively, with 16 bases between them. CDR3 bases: TGTGCCAGCAGAGAATCGGGACACCTTTATGGCTACACCTTC. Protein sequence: CASRESGHLYGYTF. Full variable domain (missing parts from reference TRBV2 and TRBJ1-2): EPEVTQTPSHQVTQMGQEVILRCVPISNHLYFYWYRQILGQKVEFLVSFYNNEISEKSEIFDDQFSVERPDGSNFTLKIRSTKLEDSAMYFCASRESGHLYGYTFGSGTRLTVV.

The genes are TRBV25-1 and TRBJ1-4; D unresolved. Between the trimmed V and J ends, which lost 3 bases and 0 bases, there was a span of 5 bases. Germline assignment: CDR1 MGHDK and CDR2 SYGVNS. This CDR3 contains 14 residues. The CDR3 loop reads CASSDTATNEKLFF. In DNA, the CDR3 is TGTGCCAGCAGTGACACGGCAACTAATGAAAAACTGTTTTTT.

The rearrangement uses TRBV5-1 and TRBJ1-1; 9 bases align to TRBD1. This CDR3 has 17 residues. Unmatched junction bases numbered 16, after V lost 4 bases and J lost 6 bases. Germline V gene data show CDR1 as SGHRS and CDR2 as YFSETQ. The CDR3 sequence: CASSPDYITGGNPEAFF. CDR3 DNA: TGCGCCAGCAGCCCCGACTATATAACAGGGGGCAACCCTGAAGCTTTCTTT.

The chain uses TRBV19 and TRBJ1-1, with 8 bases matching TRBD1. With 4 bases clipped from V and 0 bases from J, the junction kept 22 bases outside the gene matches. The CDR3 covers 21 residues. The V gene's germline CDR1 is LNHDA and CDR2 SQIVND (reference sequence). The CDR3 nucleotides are TGTGCCAGTAGTAGACCATCTCCCCCTCGGACAGGGAAAAACCTGAACACTGAAGCTTTCTTT. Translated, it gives CASSRPSPPRTGKNLNTEAFF.

CDR3 amino acids: CASSAFYGTSGDNEQFF. The CDR3, as DNA: TGTGCCAGCAGTGCATTTTACGGGACTAGCGGGGACAATGAGCAGTTCTTC. The chain uses TRBV27 and TRBJ2-1, with TRBD2 matching over 13 bases. The length of the CDR3 is 17 residues. The germline V gene has CDR1 MNHEY and CDR2 SMNVEV (reference sequence). Trimming took 5 bases from V and 5 from J; bases not matched to a gene: 9.

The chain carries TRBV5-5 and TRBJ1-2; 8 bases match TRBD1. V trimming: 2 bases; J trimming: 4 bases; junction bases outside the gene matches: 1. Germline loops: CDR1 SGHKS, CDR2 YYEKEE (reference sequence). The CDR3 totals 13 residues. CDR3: CASSFDRGYGYTF. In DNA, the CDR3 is TGTGCCAGCAGCTTCGACAGGGGCTATGGCTACACCTTC.

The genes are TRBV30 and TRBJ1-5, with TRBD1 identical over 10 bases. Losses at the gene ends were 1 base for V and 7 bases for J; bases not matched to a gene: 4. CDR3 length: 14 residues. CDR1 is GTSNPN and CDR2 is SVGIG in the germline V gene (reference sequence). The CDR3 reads CAWSGGTGEQPQHF. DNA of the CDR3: TGTGCCTGGAGTGGGGGGACAGGGGAACAGCCCCAGCATTTT.

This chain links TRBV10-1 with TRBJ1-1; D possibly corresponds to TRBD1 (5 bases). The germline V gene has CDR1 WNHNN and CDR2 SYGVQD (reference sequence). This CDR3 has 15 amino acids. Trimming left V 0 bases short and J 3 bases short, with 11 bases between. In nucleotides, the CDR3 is TGCGCCAGCAGTGAGTCTGGCCAGGGTTACACTGAAGCTTTCTTT. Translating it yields CASSESGQGYTEAFF.

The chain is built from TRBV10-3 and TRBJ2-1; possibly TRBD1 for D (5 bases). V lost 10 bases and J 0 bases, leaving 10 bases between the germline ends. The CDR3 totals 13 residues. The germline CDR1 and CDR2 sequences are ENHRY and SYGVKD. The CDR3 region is CATRQGSYNEQFF. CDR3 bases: TGTGCCACCCGGCAGGGCTCCTACAATGAGCAGTTCTTC.

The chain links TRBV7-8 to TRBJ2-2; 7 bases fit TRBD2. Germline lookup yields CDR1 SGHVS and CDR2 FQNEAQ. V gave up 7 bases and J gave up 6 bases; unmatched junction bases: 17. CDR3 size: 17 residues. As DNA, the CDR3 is TGTGCCAGCAAAAAGGGAGTAGTGGGAGGGCCTGCCGGGGAGCTGTTTTTT. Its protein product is CASKKGVVGGPAGELFF.

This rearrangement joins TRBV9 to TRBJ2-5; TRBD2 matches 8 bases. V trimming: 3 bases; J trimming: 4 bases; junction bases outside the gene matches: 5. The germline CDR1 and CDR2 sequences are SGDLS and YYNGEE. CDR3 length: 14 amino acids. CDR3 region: CASSAGGAPETQYF. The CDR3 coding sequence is TGTGCCAGCAGCGCCGGGGGGGCCCCAGAGACCCAGTACTTC. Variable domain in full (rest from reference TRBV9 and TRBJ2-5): DSGVTQTPKHLITATGQRVTLRCSPRSGDLSVYWYQQSLDQGLQFLIQYYNGEERAKGNILERFSAQQFPDLHSELNLSSLELGDSALYFCASSAGGAPETQYFGPGTRLLVL.

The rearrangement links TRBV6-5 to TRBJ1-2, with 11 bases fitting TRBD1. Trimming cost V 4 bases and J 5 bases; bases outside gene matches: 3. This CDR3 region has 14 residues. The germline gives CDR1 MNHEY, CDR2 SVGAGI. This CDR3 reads CASSSGTGGYGYTF. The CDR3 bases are TGTGCCAGCAGTTCCGGGACAGGGGGATATGGCTACACCTTC.

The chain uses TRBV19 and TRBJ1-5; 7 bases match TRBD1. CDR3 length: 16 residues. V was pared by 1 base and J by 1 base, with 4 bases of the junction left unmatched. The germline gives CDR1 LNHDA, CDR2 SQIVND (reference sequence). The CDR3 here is CASSIGPGGSNQPQHF. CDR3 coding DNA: TGTGCCAGTAGTATAGGACCAGGGGGGAGCAATCAGCCCCAGCATTTT.

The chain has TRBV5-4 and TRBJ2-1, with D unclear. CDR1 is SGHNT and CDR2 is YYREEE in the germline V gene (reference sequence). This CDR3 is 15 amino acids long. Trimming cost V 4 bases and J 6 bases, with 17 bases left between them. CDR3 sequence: CASSPPSERVNEQFF. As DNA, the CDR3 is TGTGCCAGCAGCCCCCCCTCGGAGCGAGTCAATGAGCAGTTCTTC.

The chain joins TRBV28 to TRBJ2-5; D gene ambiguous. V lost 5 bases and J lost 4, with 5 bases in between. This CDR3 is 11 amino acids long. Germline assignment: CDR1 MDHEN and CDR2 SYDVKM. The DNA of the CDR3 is TGTGCCAGCAGTACCAGAGAGACCCAGTACTTC. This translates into CASSTRETQYF.

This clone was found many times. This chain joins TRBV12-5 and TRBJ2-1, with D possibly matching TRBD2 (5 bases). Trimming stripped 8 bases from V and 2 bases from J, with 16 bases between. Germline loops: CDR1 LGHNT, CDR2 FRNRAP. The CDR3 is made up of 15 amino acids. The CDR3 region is CASRASTVPYNEQFF. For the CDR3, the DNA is TGTGCTAGTCGAGCTAGCACGGTACCCTACAATGAGCAGTTCTTC.

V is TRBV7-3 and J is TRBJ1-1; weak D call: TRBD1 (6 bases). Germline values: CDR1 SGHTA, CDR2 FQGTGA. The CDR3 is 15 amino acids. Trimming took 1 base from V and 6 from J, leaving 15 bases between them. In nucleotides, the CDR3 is TGTGCCAGCAGCTTAAAGGGCAGGGGAAGGGCTGAAGCTTTCTTT. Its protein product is CASSLKGRGRAEAFF.

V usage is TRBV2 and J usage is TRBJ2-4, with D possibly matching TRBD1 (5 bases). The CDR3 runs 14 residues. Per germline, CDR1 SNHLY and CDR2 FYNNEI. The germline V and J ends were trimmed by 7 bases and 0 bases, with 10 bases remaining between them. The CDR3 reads CASIQGLAKNIQYF. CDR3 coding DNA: TGTGCCAGCATCCAGGGTTTAGCCAAAAACATTCAGTACTTC.

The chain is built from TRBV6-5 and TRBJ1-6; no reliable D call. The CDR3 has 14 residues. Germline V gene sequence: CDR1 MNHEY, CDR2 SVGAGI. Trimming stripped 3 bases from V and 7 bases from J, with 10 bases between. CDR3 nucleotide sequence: TGTGCCAGCAGTTATGGAGGCCTCAATTCACCCCTCCACTTT. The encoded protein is CASSYGGLNSPLHF.

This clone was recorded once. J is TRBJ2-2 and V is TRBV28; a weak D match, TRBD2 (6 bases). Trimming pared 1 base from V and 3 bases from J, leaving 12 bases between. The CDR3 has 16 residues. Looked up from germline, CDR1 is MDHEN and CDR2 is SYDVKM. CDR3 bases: TGTGCCAGCAGTTTATTGGCGGGGTTGGACACCGGGGAGCTGTTTTTT. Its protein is CASSLLAGLDTGELFF.

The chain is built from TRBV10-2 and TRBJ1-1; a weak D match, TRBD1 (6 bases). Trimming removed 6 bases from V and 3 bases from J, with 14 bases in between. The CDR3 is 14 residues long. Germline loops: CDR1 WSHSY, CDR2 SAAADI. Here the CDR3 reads CASSYQGQDTEAFF. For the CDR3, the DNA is TGCGCCAGCAGCTATCAGGGGCAAGACACTGAAGCTTTCTTT.

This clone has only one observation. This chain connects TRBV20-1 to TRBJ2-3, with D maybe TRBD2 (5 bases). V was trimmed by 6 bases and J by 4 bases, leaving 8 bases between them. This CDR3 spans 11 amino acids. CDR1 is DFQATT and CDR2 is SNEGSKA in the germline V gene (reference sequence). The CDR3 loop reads CSAGEPDTQYF. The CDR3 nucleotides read TGCAGTGCCGGGGAACCAGATACGCAGTATTTT.

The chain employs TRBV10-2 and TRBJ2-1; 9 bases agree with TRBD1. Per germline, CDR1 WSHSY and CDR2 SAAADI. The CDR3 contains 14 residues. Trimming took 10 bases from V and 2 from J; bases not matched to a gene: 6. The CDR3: CATQTGGAYNEQFF. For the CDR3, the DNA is TGCGCCACCCAGACAGGGGGGGCCTACAATGAGCAGTTCTTC.

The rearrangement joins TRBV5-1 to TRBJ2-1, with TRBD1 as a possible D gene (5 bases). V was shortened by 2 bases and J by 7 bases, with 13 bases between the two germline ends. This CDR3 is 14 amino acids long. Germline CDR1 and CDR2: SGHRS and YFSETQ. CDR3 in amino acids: CASSLGAEGNEQFF. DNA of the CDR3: TGCGCCAGCAGCTTAGGGGCCGAAGGGAATGAGCAGTTCTTC.

In nucleotides, the CDR3 is TGTGCCAGCAGGCTAGCGGGGGGGCCATCCTACGAGCAGTACTTC. Residues: CASRLAGGPSYEQYF. This chain connects TRBV6-1 to TRBJ2-7, with 12 nucleotides matching TRBD2. V shed 6 bases and J 1 base; nucleotides not matched to a gene: 4. The CDR3 is 15 amino acids. Germline CDR1 reads MNHNS; CDR2 reads SASEGT.

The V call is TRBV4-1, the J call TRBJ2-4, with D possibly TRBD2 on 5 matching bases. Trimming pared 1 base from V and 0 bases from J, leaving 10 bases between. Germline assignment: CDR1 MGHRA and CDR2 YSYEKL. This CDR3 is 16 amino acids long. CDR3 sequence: CASSQGRTLAKNIQYF. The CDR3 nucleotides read TGCGCCAGCAGCCAAGGAAGGACTCTAGCCAAAAACATTCAGTACTTC.

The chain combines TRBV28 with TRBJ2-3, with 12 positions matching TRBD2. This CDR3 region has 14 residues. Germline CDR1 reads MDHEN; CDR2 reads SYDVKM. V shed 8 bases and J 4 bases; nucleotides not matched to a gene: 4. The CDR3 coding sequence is TGTGCCAGCCTAGCGGGAGGGGGCCCAGATACGCAGTATTTT. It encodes CASLAGGGPDTQYF.

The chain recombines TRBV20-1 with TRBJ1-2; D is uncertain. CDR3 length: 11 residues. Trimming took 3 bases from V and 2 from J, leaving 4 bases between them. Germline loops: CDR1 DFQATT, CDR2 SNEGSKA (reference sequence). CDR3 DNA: TGCAGTGCTAGCAGGAACTATGGCTACACCTTC. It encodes CSASRNYGYTF.

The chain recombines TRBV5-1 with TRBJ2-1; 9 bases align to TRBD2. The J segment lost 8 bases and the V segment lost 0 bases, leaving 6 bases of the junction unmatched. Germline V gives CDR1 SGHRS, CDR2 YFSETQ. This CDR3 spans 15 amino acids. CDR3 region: CASSLATREGYEQFF. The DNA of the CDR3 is TGCGCCAGCAGCTTGGCCACGCGGGAGGGCTATGAGCAGTTCTTC.

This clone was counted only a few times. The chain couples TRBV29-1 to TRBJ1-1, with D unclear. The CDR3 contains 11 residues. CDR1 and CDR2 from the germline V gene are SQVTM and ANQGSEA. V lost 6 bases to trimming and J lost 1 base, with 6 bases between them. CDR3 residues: CSVSGNTEAFF. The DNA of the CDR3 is TGCAGCGTATCCGGGAACACTGAAGCTTTCTTT.